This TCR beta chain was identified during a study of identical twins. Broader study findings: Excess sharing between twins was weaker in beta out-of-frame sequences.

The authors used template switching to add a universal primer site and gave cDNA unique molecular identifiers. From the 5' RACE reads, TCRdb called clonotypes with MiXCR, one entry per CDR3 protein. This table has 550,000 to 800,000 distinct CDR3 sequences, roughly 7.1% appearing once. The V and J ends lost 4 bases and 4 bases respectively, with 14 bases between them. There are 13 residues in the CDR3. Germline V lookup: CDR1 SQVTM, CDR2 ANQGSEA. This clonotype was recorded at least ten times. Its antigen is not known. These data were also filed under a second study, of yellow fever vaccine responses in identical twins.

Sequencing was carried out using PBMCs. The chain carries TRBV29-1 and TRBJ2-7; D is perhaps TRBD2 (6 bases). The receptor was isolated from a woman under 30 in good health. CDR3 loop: CSVAGGSLYEQYF. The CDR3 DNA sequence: TGCAGCGTTGCCGGAGGGTCGTTGTACGAGCAGTACTTC.